Listed below are T cell receptor beta chains from one sample, sequenced in a study of blood T cell repertoires in COVID-19. The assay was immunoSEQ multiplex PCR, and TCRdb's table has in-frame clones only and misses some. The data hold about 59,000 clones, with over 75% observed a single time. The material sequenced was peripheral blood. These receptors came from a human donor in a cohort sampled during active COVID-19. Both conserved end residues are part of each CDR3. The D gene is left open where the match is weak. Clone size, where shown, is once, few, many, or a class for clones that have expanded.

clone_size j_call v_call d_call cdr3_nt cdr3_aa
. TRBJ2-1 TRBV13 TRBD1 TGTGCCAGCAGTCGGACAGGTGAGCAGTTCTTC CASSRTGEQFF
. TRBJ2-3 TRBV18 . TGTGCCAGCTCACCACTAAGCACAGATACGCAGTATTTT CASSPLSTDTQYF
. TRBJ2-7 TRBV21-1 . TGTGCCAGCAGCAAAAAAAGGGGGCCGGGACAGAGGAACTACGAGCAGTACTTC CASSKKRGPGQRNYEQYF
. TRBJ2-1 TRBV30 . TGTGCCTGGAACGACGGTGCGGGCGGACTATACAATGAGCAGTTCTTC CAWNDGAGGLYNEQFF
once TRBJ1-5 TRBV2 . TGTGCCAGCAGTGAAGCATACCGGCAGGGCAATCAGCCCCAGCATTTT CASSEAYRQGNQPQHF
once TRBJ1-1 TRBV28 . TGTGCCAGCAGCTTACCTGGGGAGGGGGCTGAAGCTTTCTTT CASSLPGEGAEAFF
. TRBJ1-1 TRBV14 . TGTGCCAGCAGCTCGCAGGGGTACACTGAAGCTTTCTTT CASSSQGYTEAFF
few TRBJ2-1 TRBV27 TRBD2 TGTGCCAGCAGTTCGAGCGTTGGGACTAGGGGGTACAATGAGCAGTTCTTC CASSSSVGTRGYNEQFF
. TRBJ1-2 TRBV7-6 . TGTGCCAGCAGCTTAACAGGGTCGGGCTATGGCTACACCTTC CASSLTGSGYGYTF
. TRBJ2-7 TRBV29-1 . TGCAAAACACGGGGTTACGAGCAGTACTTC CKTRGYEQYF
. TRBJ1-1 TRBV28 TRBD1 TGTGCCAGCAGCGCCCCGGGACAGGGGACTGAAGCTTTCTTT CASSAPGQGTEAFF
. TRBJ2-7 TRBV7-2 TRBD2 TGTGCCAGCAGCTTAGTAGCGGGAGCGGAGGAGCAGTACTTC CASSLVAGAEEQYF
. TRBJ2-5 TRBV27 . TGTGCCAGCAGTTCCACCCCCGGGGCCTGGGGGCTCCAAGAGACCCAGTACTTC CASSSTPGAWGLQETQYF
. TRBJ2-1 TRBV3-1/TRBV3-2 . TGTGCCAGCAGCCACCCCACAGGGTTCCCCTCCGATGAGCAGTTCTTC CASSHPTGFPSDEQFF
few TRBJ1-3 TRBV28 . TGTGCCAGCAGTAGTTTAGATTGGAACAGTAAACTTTCCCTGGATGGAAACACCATATATTTT CASSSLDWNSKLSLDGNTIYF
. TRBJ2-7 TRBV19 TRBD2 TGTGCCAGTAGTATAGGGGGGGCGGGAGGAACTCGCGAGCAGTACTTC CASSIGGAGGTREQYF
. TRBJ2-7 TRBV5-1 TRBD1 TGCGCCAGCAGCTCCTTACCGGGACAGGGGGGAGACGAGCAGTACTTC CASSSLPGQGGDEQYF
. TRBJ2-7 TRBV9 . TGTGCCAGCAGCCCTCGGGACTCCTACGAGCAGTACTTC CASSPRDSYEQYF
. TRBJ1-1 TRBV27 TRBD1 TGTGCCAGCAGCGATCGGACAGGGCCTGAAGCTTTCTTT CASSDRTGPEAFF
. TRBJ2-1 TRBV7-2 . TGTGCCAGCACCGCGGGACAGTGGGCTTACAATGAGCAGTTCTTC CASTAGQWAYNEQFF
. TRBJ2-7 TRBV18 TRBD1 TGTGCCAGCTCACCCAGTTCGGGACAGGGTACCTACGAGCAGTACTTC CASSPSSGQGTYEQYF
few TRBJ1-2 TRBV4-2 TRBD1 TGTGCCAGCAGCCTTGGGACAGGGGGCTACACCTTC CASSLGTGGYTF
once TRBJ1-3 TRBV13 . TGTGCCAGCAGCTTAGCACAGAACGGAAACACCATATATTTT CASSLAQNGNTIYF
. TRBJ2-3 TRBV5-6 TRBD1 TGTGCCAGCAGCTCCGGACAGGGGCGGACAGATACGCAGTATTTT CASSSGQGRTDTQYF
. TRBJ2-7 TRBV27 . TGTGCCAGCAGTTGGGACTTCCCTCCCCTCGAGCAGTACTTC CASSWDFPPLEQYF
. TRBJ1-6 TRBV6-4 TRBD1 TGTGCCAGCAGGTCCCGGGACAGGGGCCGTATGCCCCTCCACTTT CASRSRDRGRMPLHF
once TRBJ2-3 TRBV7-2 TRBD1 TGTGCCAGCAGCTTTACCGCGTCAGGGGGAAGTAGCACAGATACGCAGTATTTT CASSFTASGGSSTDTQYF
once TRBJ2-5 TRBV6-6 . TGTGCCAGCAGTTACTCAATGGAGACAGACAAGACCCAGTACTTC CASSYSMETDKTQYF
. TRBJ2-5 TRBV7-2 . TGTGCCAGCAGCGCACTAGCAAAAGAGACCCAGTACTTC CASSALAKETQYF
. TRBJ2-2 TRBV5-4 TRBD1 TGTGCCAGCAGCGAGGGGGCCACCGGGGAGCTGTTTTTT CASSEGATGELFF
. TRBJ2-7 TRBV19 TRBD1 TGTGCCAGTAGGGGACAGGGACTTTCGGAAGAGCAGTACTTC CASRGQGLSEEQYF
. TRBJ1-3 TRBV18 . TGTGCCAGCTCAGGTAGAGCCTACTCTGGAAACACCATATATTTT CASSGRAYSGNTIYF
. TRBJ1-2 TRBV24-1 TRBD1 TGTGCCACCAGTGATGGAAACAGGGGTGCAGTCTATGGCTACACCTTC CATSDGNRGAVYGYTF
few TRBJ1-2 TRBV6-6 . TGTGCCAGCAGCGAAGACAGCCGCTATGGCTACACCTTC CASSEDSRYGYTF
. TRBJ1-4 TRBV2 . TGTGCCAGCACAGACAGTTTTTTTCTGTTTTTT CASTDSFFLFF
. TRBJ2-5 TRBV5-5 TRBD2 TGTGCCAGCAGCTTGTACGTGGGAGGGCCCATGGAGACCCAGTACTTC CASSLYVGGPMETQYF
. TRBJ1-2 TRBV4-1 TRBD1 TGCGCCAGCAGCCAACCGGGACAGGGGTACTATGGCTACACCTTC CASSQPGQGYYGYTF
. TRBJ2-7 TRBV19 . TGTGCCAGTAGTATAGTAGGCGGCTACGAGCAGTACTTC CASSIVGGYEQYF
. TRBJ1-1 TRBV28 TRBD1 TGTGCCAGCAGAGGCCCGGGACAGGGGAGGAACACTGAAGCTTTCTTT CASRGPGQGRNTEAFF
few TRBJ2-7 TRBV6-2/TRBV6-3 . TGTGCCAGCAGTTATGGTGCCGAGGGCGGGGAGCAGTACTTC CASSYGAEGGEQYF
few TRBJ2-7 TRBV28 TRBD1 TGTGCCAGCAGAAGGACAGGCTACGAGCAGTACTTC CASRRTGYEQYF
. TRBJ2-6 TRBV7-8 . TGTGCCAGCAGGCGGGACAGAGTCTCTGGGGCCAACGTCCTGACTTTC CASRRDRVSGANVLTF
. TRBJ2-7 TRBV18 TRBD1 TGTGCCAGCTCACCATCGGCAGGGGGCGGCTACGAGCAGTACTTC CASSPSAGGGYEQYF
. TRBJ2-3 TRBV2 . TGTGCCAGCAGTTTCCTGACAGGACCTAGCACAGATACGCAGTATTTT CASSFLTGPSTDTQYF
. TRBJ2-7 TRBV2 TRBD2 TGTGCCAGCAGCCCGGGAGGTTCCTTATCCTACGAGCAGTACTTC CASSPGGSLSYEQYF
. TRBJ1-2 TRBV11-2 . TGTGCCAGCAGCTTATATTGGAGCTTCTCCTATGGCTACACCTTC CASSLYWSFSYGYTF
. TRBJ2-1 TRBV6-5 . TGTGCCAGCAGTTATTCCGGGGATGAGCAGTTCTTC CASSYSGDEQFF
. TRBJ2-1 TRBV24-1 TRBD2 TGTGCCACCAGTGAGGCTAGCGGATCCTACAATGAGCAGTTCTTC CATSEASGSYNEQFF
. TRBJ1-2 TRBV5-6 TRBD1 TGTGCCAGCAGCCCGATCCGGGACAGAGGGCGCGGAGGCTATGGCTACACCTTC CASSPIRDRGRGGYGYTF